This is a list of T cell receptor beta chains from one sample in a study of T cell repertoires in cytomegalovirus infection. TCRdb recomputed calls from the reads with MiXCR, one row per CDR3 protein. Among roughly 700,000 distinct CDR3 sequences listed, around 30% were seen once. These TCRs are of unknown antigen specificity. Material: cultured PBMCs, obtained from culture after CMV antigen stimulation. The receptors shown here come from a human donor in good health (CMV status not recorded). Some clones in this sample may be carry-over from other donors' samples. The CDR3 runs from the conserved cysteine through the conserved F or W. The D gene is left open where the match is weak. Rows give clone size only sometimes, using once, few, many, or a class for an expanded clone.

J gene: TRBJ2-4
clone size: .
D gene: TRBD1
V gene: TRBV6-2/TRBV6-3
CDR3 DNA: TGTGCCAGCAGTCCGGACAGGGGTCATTACATTCAGTACTTC
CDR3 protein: CASSPDRGHYIQYF

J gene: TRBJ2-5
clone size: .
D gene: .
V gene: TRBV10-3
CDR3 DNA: TGTGCCATCAGCAAGACAAAAGAGACCCAGTACTTC
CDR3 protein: CAISKTKETQYF

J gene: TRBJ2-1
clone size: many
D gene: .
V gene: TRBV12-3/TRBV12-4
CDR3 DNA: TGTGCCAGCAGTCCCGTCAAGGGAGGAGGAGGTGAGCAGTTCTTC
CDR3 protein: CASSPVKGGGGEQFF

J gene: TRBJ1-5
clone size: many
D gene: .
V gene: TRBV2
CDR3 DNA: TGTGCCAGCAGCGGGGGAGGAAATCAGCCCCAGCATTTT
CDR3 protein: CASSGGGNQPQHF

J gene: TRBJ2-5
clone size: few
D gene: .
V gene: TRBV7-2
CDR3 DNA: TGTGCCAGCAGCTTGGGGACTCATGGCGCCCAGTACTTC
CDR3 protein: CASSLGTHGAQYF

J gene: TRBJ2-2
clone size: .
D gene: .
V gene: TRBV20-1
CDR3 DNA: TGCAGTGCTAAATTAGGATTTGAGACCGGGGAGCTGTTTTTT
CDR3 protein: CSAKLGFETGELFF

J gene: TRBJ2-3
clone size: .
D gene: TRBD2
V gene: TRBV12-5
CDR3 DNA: TGTGCTAGTGGTTTGGTAGTCGCGGTTTTAGCGGGACCCCCTAGCACAGATACGCAGTATTTT
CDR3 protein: CASGLVVAVLAGPPSTDTQYF

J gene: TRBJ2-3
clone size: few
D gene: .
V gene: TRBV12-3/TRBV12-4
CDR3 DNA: TGTGCCAGCAGTTTAAGTTTGTTCCCGAATACGCAGTATTTT
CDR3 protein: CASSLSLFPNTQYF

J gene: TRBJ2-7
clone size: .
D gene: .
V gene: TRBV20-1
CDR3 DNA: TGCAGTGCGCCCCCCATTGGAGGGTCTACGGCGGGTTACGAGCAGTACTTC
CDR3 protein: CSAPPIGGSTAGYEQYF

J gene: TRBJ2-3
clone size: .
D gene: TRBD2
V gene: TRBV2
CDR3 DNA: TGTGCCAGCAGGAGACTAGCGGGAGATCCGCAGTATTTT
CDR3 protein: CASRRLAGDPQYF

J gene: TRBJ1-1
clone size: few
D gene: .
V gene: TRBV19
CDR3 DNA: TGTGCCAGTAGTATGGGCAGGCGGAACACTGAAGCTTTCTTT
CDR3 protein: CASSMGRRNTEAFF

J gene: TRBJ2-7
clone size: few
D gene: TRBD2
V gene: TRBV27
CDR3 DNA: TGTGCCAGCAGGGCCTGGGGGGGAGTGGGTTCCTACGAGCAGTACTTC
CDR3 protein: CASRAWGGVGSYEQYF

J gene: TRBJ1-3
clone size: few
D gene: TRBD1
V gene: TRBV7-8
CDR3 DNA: TGTGCCAGCAGCCAGGACAGGGTATTAGGAAACACCATATATTTT
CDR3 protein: CASSQDRVLGNTIYF

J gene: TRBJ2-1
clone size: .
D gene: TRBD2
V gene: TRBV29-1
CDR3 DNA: TGCAGCGTGGAGCTGGCCGGGACTAGCGTCTACAATGAGCAGTTCTTC
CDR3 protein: CSVELAGTSVYNEQFF

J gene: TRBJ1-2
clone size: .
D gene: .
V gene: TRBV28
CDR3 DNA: TGTGCCAGCAGCCCTTTAACAGGGTTTTACTATGGCTACACCTTC
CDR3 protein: CASSPLTGFYYGYTF

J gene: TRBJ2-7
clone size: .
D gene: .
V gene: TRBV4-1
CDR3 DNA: TGCGCCAGCAGCCAATCCCCTGGGCGGGGAACCTACGAGCAGTACTTC
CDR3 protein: CASSQSPGRGTYEQYF

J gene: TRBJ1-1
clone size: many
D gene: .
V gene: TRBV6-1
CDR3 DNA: TGTGCCAGCAGTGGACTAAAAGTTACGAACACTGAAGCTTTCTTT
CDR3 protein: CASSGLKVTNTEAFF

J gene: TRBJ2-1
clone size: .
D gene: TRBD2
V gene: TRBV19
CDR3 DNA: TGTGCCAGTAGGGGAACTAGCGGGGGGGACGCTGAGCAGTTCTTC
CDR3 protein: CASRGTSGGDAEQFF

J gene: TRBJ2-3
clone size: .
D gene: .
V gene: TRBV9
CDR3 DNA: TGTGCCAGCAGCGGAACCTCCGGGATAAGCACAGATACGCAGTATTTT
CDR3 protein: CASSGTSGISTDTQYF

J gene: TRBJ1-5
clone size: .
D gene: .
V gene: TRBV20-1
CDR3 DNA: TGCAGTGCTAGTTCCGGGACACCCAGAGGTCAGCCCCAGCATTTT
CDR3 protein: CSASSGTPRGQPQHF

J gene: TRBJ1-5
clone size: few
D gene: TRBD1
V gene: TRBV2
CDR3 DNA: TGTGCCAGCAGTGAAGTGGGCAGGGGGTCTCAGCCCCAGCATTTT
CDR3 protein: CASSEVGRGSQPQHF

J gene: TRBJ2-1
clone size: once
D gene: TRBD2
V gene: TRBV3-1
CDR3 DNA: TGTGCCAGCAGCCAAGGCGGGTTTCTCGGGGGGGAGCAGTTCTTC
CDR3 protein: CASSQGGFLGGEQFF

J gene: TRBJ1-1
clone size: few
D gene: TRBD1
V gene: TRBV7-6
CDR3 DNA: TGTGCCAGCAGCCCGGGGACAGGGACAAGTGAAGCTTTCTTT
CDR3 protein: CASSPGTGTSEAFF

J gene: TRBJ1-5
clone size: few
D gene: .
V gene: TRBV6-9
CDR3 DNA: TGTGACAGTGAGACCAATCAGCCCCAGCATTTT
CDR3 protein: CDSETNQPQHF